A single sample gave rise to the 28 T cell receptor beta chains below, sequenced in a study of blood T cells in healthy people across ages (dated by TCRdb to the mid-2010s). Libraries were built with 5' RACE. Sequencing used an Illumina HiSeq 2500. The second PCR ran for roughly 6 to 11 cycles and used a J-beta primer mix along with a sample-barcoded 5' primer. Starting from the raw public reads, TCRdb applied fastp trimming at Q25, assembled clones with MiXCR and retained in-frame beta chains. Every CDR3 protein is listed once, alongside the most common genes and DNA of its rows. Across this sample there are 700,000 to 900,000 distinct CDR3 sequences, with 40% to 65% seen only once. Together, the top ten hold approximately 40% of the sample. Specimen: blood. The receptors here all came from an elderly man in good health.

This clonotype has more than one count but fewer than ten. The CDR3 protein is CASSLDLDGYTF. CDR3 DNA sequence: TGTGCCAGCAGCTTAGACTTGGATGGCTACACCTTC. The genes are TRBV7-9 and TRBJ1-2; D remains unclear. Germline-derived CDR1 and CDR2 are SEHNR and FQNEAQ (reference sequence). V lost 1 base, J lost 6 bases, and 6 bases lay in between. The CDR3 is 12 residues long.

J is TRBJ2-1 and V is TRBV29-1, with 8 bases lining up with TRBD2. V lost 7 bases to trimming and J lost 13 bases; unmatched junction nucleotides: 15. The CDR3 spans 13 residues. Per germline, CDR1 SQVTM and CDR2 ANQGSEA. The CDR3 loop is CSGRGSGTLRQFF. CDR3 nucleotides: TGCAGCGGCCGGGGTAGCGGGACCCTCCGCCAGTTCTTC.

This clonotype occurred a few times. The rearrangement uses TRBV7-9 and TRBJ2-7, with D perhaps TRBD1 (5 bases). The J call is doubtful: the DNA matches TRBJ2-5 better. Germline CDR1 and CDR2: SEHNR and FQNEAQ (reference sequence). The CDR3 totals 14 residues. The CDR3 loop is CASSKHQGGETQYF. For the CDR3, the DNA is TGTGCCAGCAGCAAGCACCAGGGTGGAGAGACCCAGTACTTC.

This clonotype was seen only once. The CDR3 protein is CSAPKQGNYGYTF. For the CDR3, the DNA is TGCAGTGCCCCAAAACAGGGAAACTATGGCTACACCTTC. The rearrangement uses TRBV20-1 and TRBJ1-2, with D possibly being TRBD1 (6 bases). There are 13 residues in the CDR3. Trimming cost V 6 bases and J 2 bases, with 13 bases left between them. The germline CDR1 and CDR2 sequences are DFQATT and SNEGSKA (reference sequence).

This clonotype was counted between two and nine times. This chain links TRBV7-2 with TRBJ2-5, with 8 nucleotides matching TRBD2. The CDR3 runs 16 residues. J gave up 4 bases and V 5 bases, and 12 bases lay outside the gene matches. Looked up from germline, CDR1 is SGHTA and CDR2 is FQGNSA. CDR3 sequence (DNA): TGTGCCAGCAGCCGCGGGACTAGTAGTAACACAGAGACCCAGTACTTC. This translates into CASSRGTSSNTETQYF.

The chain joins TRBV6-6 to TRBJ2-1, with D uncertain. V lost 7 bases and J lost 7, with 20 bases in between. Germline V gives CDR1 MNHNY, CDR2 SVGAGI (reference sequence). This CDR3 contains 15 residues. CDR3 in DNA: TGTGCCAGCAATCCTGATGGGCCTCGGTTGAATGAGCAGTTCTTC. This sequence encodes CASNPDGPRLNEQFF.

This clonotype was observed a handful of times. V gene TRBV11-2 combines with J gene TRBJ2-4, with 9 bases identical to TRBD2. The DNA end is a closer match to TRBJ2-7, so the J assignment may be wrong. Germline V gene sequence: CDR1 SGHAT, CDR2 FQNNGV. This CDR3 comprises 15 residues. CDR3: CASSHKREVHGEQYF. In DNA, the CDR3 is TGTGCCAGCAGCCATAAGCGGGAGGTACATGGCGAGCAGTACTTC.

Only a few counts were recorded for this clonotype. V usage is TRBV4-1 and J usage is TRBJ2-5; 7 nucleotides align to TRBD2. CDR1 and CDR2 (germline): MGHRA, YSYEKL. Trimming cost V 4 bases and J 5 bases; bases outside gene matches: 7. The CDR3 sequence is 14 residues long. The DNA for the CDR3 is TGCGCCAGCAGCCCACAGTTGGGGGGGGAGACCCAGTACTTC. Protein sequence: CASSPQLGGETQYF.

This clonotype turned up a few times. The chain recombines TRBV12-3 or TRBV12-4 with TRBJ2-3; D not certain. Trimming took off 3 bases at V and 4 bases at J, with 5 bases between the two ends. CDR3 length: 12 residues. The CDR3 protein is CASSFGADTQYF. The CDR3 region has the DNA TGTGCCAGCAGTTTTGGGGCAGATACGCAGTATTTT.

The chain combines TRBV10-3 with TRBJ2-1; D perhaps matches TRBD1 (6 bases). Per germline, CDR1 ENHRY and CDR2 SYGVKD. Between the trimmed V and J ends, which lost 4 bases and 5 bases, there was a span of 15 bases. The CDR3 loop spans 15 amino acids. The CDR3: CAISGSTGTHNEQFF. The CDR3 nucleotides read TGTGCCATCAGTGGATCAACAGGGACCCACAATGAGCAGTTCTTC.

The chain carries TRBV7-3 and TRBJ1-1; D perhaps matches TRBD1 (5 bases). This CDR3 is 16 amino acids long. V was shortened by 7 bases and J by 1 base, with 19 bases between the two germline ends. In germline, CDR1 is SGHTA, CDR2 FQGTGA. CDR3 amino acids: CASIPGGSRRNTEAFF. CDR3 bases: TGTGCCAGCATCCCCGGGGGGTCCCGGAGGAACACTGAAGCTTTCTTT.

V gene TRBV21-1 combines with J gene TRBJ2-7. TRBV21-1 is listed as a pseudogene. The CDR3 has 16 amino acids. The CDR3 DNA sequence: TGTGCCAGTAGCAAAGAATTCACCCCGAGCTCCTACGAGCAGTACTTC. Translating it yields CASSKEFTPSSYEQYF.

V is TRBV29-1 and J is TRBJ2-1; perhaps TRBD2 as D (5 bases). Looked up from germline, CDR1 is SQVTM and CDR2 is ANQGSEA. The CDR3 covers 13 residues. Deletions cut 6 bases from V and 1 base from J, with 10 bases between. CDR3 sequence reads: CSVVGGSYNEQFF. CDR3 sequence (DNA): TGCAGCGTGGTTGGCGGGTCCTACAATGAGCAGTTCTTC.

Concerning this clonotype: A junction boundary mismatches the germline segment, possibly from a read error. This chain joins TRBV7-6 and TRBJ1-3; D gene uncertain. Germline assignment: CDR1 SGHVS and CDR2 FNYEAQ. The CDR3 extends over 15 amino acids. Here the CDR3 DNA reads TGTGCCAGCAGTTTAGTCCGGGGCTCTGGAAACACCATATATTTT. Amino acids: CASSLVRGSGNTIYF.

The CDR3 sequence: CASQGLDMNFLGSPGYTF. CDR3 nucleotides: TGTGCCAGCCAGGGACTTGACATGAATTTTTTAGGCTCTCCTGGCTACACCTTC. The chain recombines TRBV7-9 with TRBJ1-2; D perhaps matches TRBD1 (5 bases). Deletions cut 8 bases from V and 7 bases from J, with 32 bases between. The CDR3 spans 18 residues. In germline, CDR1 is SEHNR, CDR2 FQNEAQ (reference sequence).

The chain has TRBV10-2 and TRBJ2-7; the D gene is possibly TRBD1 (6 bases). The V and J ends lost 3 bases and 7 bases respectively, with 16 bases between them. Germline assignment: CDR1 WSHSY and CDR2 SAAADI. The length of the CDR3 is 14 residues. CDR3 coding DNA: TGCGCCAGCAGTGAATGGACAGACGTCGATGAGCAGTACTTC. Encoded protein: CASSEWTDVDEQYF.

This clonotype was recorded a few times. The chain couples TRBV20-1 to TRBJ2-1; 10 nucleotides line up with TRBD2. V lost 5 bases to trimming and J lost 7 bases; unmatched junction nucleotides: 5. The germline V gene encodes CDR1 DFQATT and CDR2 SNEGSKA (reference sequence). The CDR3 is made up of 13 amino acids. CDR3 in amino acids: CSAQISGRNEQFF. DNA of the CDR3: TGCAGTGCTCAGATTAGCGGGAGGAATGAGCAGTTCTTC.

The chain has TRBV20-1 and TRBJ1-5; D remains unclear. Looked up from germline, CDR1 is DFQATT and CDR2 is SNEGSKA (reference sequence). The CDR3 is made up of 12 amino acids. The CDR3 reads CGIRVGNQPQHF. The CDR3 nucleotides read TGCGGTATTAGGGTTGGCAATCAGCCCCAGCATTTT.

The genes are TRBV18 and TRBJ2-3; 12 bases fit TRBD2. The V gene end was trimmed by 6 bases and the J gene end by 6 bases; junction bases not matched to a gene: 7. The CDR3 contains 15 residues. CDR1 is KGHSH and CDR2 is LQKENI in the germline V gene. The DNA of the CDR3 is TGTGCCAGCTCGCCGGGACTAGCGGGTTCGGATACGCAGTATTTT. Its translation: CASSPGLAGSDTQYF. Drawing the rest from reference TRBV18 and TRBJ2-3, the complete variable domain is NAGVMQNPRHLVRRRGQEARLRCSPMKGHSHVYWYRQLPEEGLKFMVYLQKENIIDESGMPKERFSAEFPKEGPSILRIQQVVRGDSAAYFCASSPGLAGSDTQYFGPGTRLTVL.

The chain joins TRBV20-1 to TRBJ2-3; TRBD1 might be the D (6 bases). CDR1 is DFQATT and CDR2 is SNEGSKA in the germline V gene (reference sequence). V was shortened by 5 bases and J by 2 bases, with 14 bases between the two germline ends. The CDR3 is 14 residues long. The CDR3 bases are TGCAGTGCTTCATTGGACAGTCCCACAGATACGCAGTATTTT. Its protein product is CSASLDSPTDTQYF.

The gene calls are TRBV4-1 and TRBJ2-4, with TRBD1 matching 8 bases. The CDR3 sequence is 14 residues long. The V segment lost 4 bases and the J segment 8 bases; nucleotides outside the gene matches: 7. Germline V gene sequence: CDR1 MGHRA, CDR2 YSYEKL. CDR3 loop: CASSPATGVDIQYF. In nucleotides, the CDR3 is TGCGCCAGCAGCCCGGCGACAGGGGTGGACATTCAGTACTTC.

The chain employs TRBV20-1 and TRBJ1-1; D might be TRBD1 (6 bases). CDR3 length: 15 residues. The V end lost 5 bases, the J end lost 10 bases, and 26 bases lay between the germline ends. CDR1 is DFQATT and CDR2 is SNEGSKA in the germline V gene (reference sequence). The CDR3 sequence: CSAGGASGRVVGAFF. The CDR3 nucleotides are TGCAGTGCTGGGGGGGCTTCGGGCAGGGTTGTTGGAGCTTTCTTT.

This rearrangement joins TRBV7-2 to TRBJ1-6, with D possibly matching TRBD1 (5 bases). The germline V and J ends were trimmed by 3 bases and 4 bases, with 10 bases remaining between them. Germline V gene data show CDR1 as SGHTA and CDR2 as FQGNSA. This CDR3 is built from 15 residues. The CDR3 DNA is TGTGCCAGCAGCTTGATTGGGGCATATAATTCACCCCTCCACTTT. Amino acids: CASSLIGAYNSPLHF.

This sequence joins TRBV6-6 and TRBJ2-2, with D uncertain. CDR3 length: 13 amino acids. Trimming removed 8 bases at V and 0 bases at J, with 7 bases between. Germline CDR1 is MNHNY and CDR2 is SVGAGI (reference sequence). CDR3 sequence (DNA): TGTGCCAGCTCGGGCTCGAACACCGGGGAGCTGTTTTTT. Its translation: CASSGSNTGELFF.

The chain uses TRBV3-1 and TRBJ2-5, with 9 positions matching TRBD2. The CDR3 contains 16 residues. Germline trimming cut 1 base from V and 6 bases from J; bases unmatched to any gene: 9. CDR1 and CDR2 from the germline V gene are LGHDT and YNNKEL (reference sequence). CDR3 coding DNA: TGTGCCAGCAGCCAAGGGCTAGCGGGGCGCAGAAAGACCCAGTACTTC. This codes for CASSQGLAGRRKTQYF.

The gene calls are TRBV3-1 and TRBJ2-1; D is unclear. Per the germline V gene, CDR1 is LGHDT and CDR2 is YNNKEL (reference sequence). Trimming removed 8 bases at V and 6 bases at J, with 8 bases between. The CDR3 totals 11 residues. CDR3 protein: CASGLLNEQFF. CDR3 bases: TGTGCCAGCGGCCTTCTCAATGAGCAGTTCTTC.

This rearrangement joins TRBV10-3 to TRBJ1-1; D gene uncertain. Germline V gene data show CDR1 as ENHRY and CDR2 as SYGVKD. V lost 10 bases, J lost 0 bases, and 21 bases lay in between. The CDR3 extends over 16 amino acids. In DNA, the CDR3 is TGTGCCAGCCAGGAACGGGGATCCCGGATGAACACTGAAGCTTTCTTT. Its translation: CASQERGSRMNTEAFF.

This sequence joins TRBV29-1 and TRBJ2-2; the D gene is possibly TRBD2 (6 bases). Trimming took 7 bases from V and 6 from J, leaving 21 bases between them. This CDR3 contains 15 residues. CDR1 and CDR2 from the germline V gene are SQVTM and ANQGSEA. This CDR3 is CSARRGGISAGELFF. In nucleotides, the CDR3 is TGCAGCGCACGACGCGGCGGGATATCGGCCGGGGAGCTGTTTTTT.